A selection of T cell receptor beta chains follows, all from one sample in a study of blood T cell repertoires in COVID-19. TCRdb keeps only in-frame clones here, not all; method: immunoSEQ multiplex PCR. The sample lists approximately 120,000 clones; around three quarters were seen once. The sequencing sample was made of peripheral blood. Receptor source: a human donor in a cohort sampled during active or convalescent COVID-19. Each CDR3 is given with its conserved first and last residue. The order of the fields is D gene, CDR3 length, V gene, J gene, clone size, CDR3 protein, CDR3 DNA. D genes are given only for firm matches. Clone size is not always given. Where it is, it says once, few, many or a class for expanded clones.

TRBD2	18	TRBV11-2	TRBJ2-7	once	CASSLLSGGSVSSYEQYF	TGTGCCAGCAGCTTACTTAGCGGGGGATCGGTAAGCTCCTACGAGCAGTACTTC
-	13	TRBV29-1	TRBJ1-1	-	CSVEPASGPEAFF	TGCAGCGTTGAGCCCGCTTCTGGCCCTGAAGCTTTCTTT
TRBD1	15	TRBV6-5	TRBJ1-3	once	CASRMDRYPGNTIYF	TGTGCCAGCAGAATGGACAGGTACCCCGGAAACACCATATATTTT
TRBD2	16	TRBV15	TRBJ2-5	once	CATSRHSGGDQETQYF	TGTGCCACCAGCAGACATAGCGGGGGGGACCAAGAGACCCAGTACTTC
TRBD1	14	TRBV19	TRBJ1-4	-	CASSTQGPNEKLFF	TGTGCCAGTAGTACACAGGGGCCTAATGAAAAACTGTTTTTT
-	13	TRBV12-3/TRBV12-4	TRBJ1-1	-	CASSFGGNTEAFF	TGTGCCAGCAGTTTCGGCGGGAACACTGAAGCTTTCTTT
TRBD1	16	TRBV10-3	TRBJ2-7	once	CAIRAPPWTGAYEQYF	TGTGCCATCAGAGCCCCTCCCTGGACAGGGGCCTACGAGCAGTACTTC
TRBD1	15	TRBV14	TRBJ2-7	-	CASSRAGTGSYEQYF	TGTGCCAGCAGCCGGGCCGGGACAGGGTCCTACGAGCAGTACTTC
-	15	TRBV11-2	TRBJ1-3	-	CASRADRHSGNTIYF	TGTGCCAGCAGGGCCGACAGGCACTCTGGAAACACCATATATTTT
-	15	TRBV14	TRBJ2-5	once	CASSQDWRQKETQYF	TGTGCCAGCAGCCAAGATTGGAGGCAGAAAGAGACCCAGTACTTC
TRBD2	14	TRBV7-9	TRBJ2-5	-	CASSLAGEWETQYF	TGTGCCAGCAGCCTAGCGGGAGAATGGGAGACCCAGTACTTC
TRBD1	15	TRBV19	TRBJ1-1	-	CASSILKGAATEAFF	TGTGCCAGTAGTATATTAAAGGGGGCGGCCACTGAAGCTTTCTTT
TRBD1	16	TRBV5-1	TRBJ1-5	-	CASSPSGGHLNQPQHF	TGCGCCAGCAGCCCTTCAGGGGGACATTTAAATCAGCCCCAGCATTTT
TRBD1	13	TRBV3-1/TRBV3-2	TRBJ1-2	-	CASSQTGGYGYTF	TGTGCCAGCAGCCAGACAGGGGGGTATGGCTACACCTTC
-	16	TRBV6-5	TRBJ1-1	-	CASSYSPWESNTEAFF	TGTGCCAGCAGTTACTCCCCTTGGGAGTCGAACACTGAAGCTTTCTTT
-	14	TRBV7-9	TRBJ2-1	-	CASSLAYPGYEQFF	TGTGCCAGCAGCTTAGCGTATCCGGGGTATGAGCAGTTCTTC
-	15	TRBV10-3	TRBJ1-6	-	CAISVGESYNSPLHF	TGTGCCATCAGTGTAGGAGAGTCCTATAATTCACCCCTCCACTTT
TRBD1	16	TRBV27	TRBJ1-6	-	CASSRDRGPYNSPLHF	TGTGCCAGCAGCCGAGACAGGGGTCCCTATAATTCACCCCTCCACTTT
TRBD2	16	TRBV5-1	TRBJ2-5	-	CASSLAATSGRETQYF	TGCGCCAGCAGCTTGGCCGCGACTAGCGGGAGAGAGACCCAGTACTTC
-	16	TRBV7-8	TRBJ2-1	-	CASSLSRLVFFDEQFF	TGTGCCAGCAGCTTATCGCGACTAGTGTTCTTCGATGAGCAGTTCTTC
TRBD1	14	TRBV29-1	TRBJ1-3	-	CSVEFGGQGNTIYF	TGCAGCGTTGAATTCGGGGGACAGGGAAACACCATATATTTT
-	14	TRBV5-1	TRBJ2-2	-	CASSLGASTGELFF	TGCGCCAGCAGTTTGGGGGCGAGCACCGGGGAGCTGTTTTTT
-	13	TRBV19	TRBJ2-1	-	CASSLGHTGEQFF	TGTGCCAGTAGTCTCGGACATACCGGTGAGCAGTTCTTC
-	13	TRBV11-2	TRBJ2-7	-	CASSGIVVYEQYF	TGTGCCAGCAGCGGCATTGTGGTCTACGAGCAGTACTTC
TRBD1	14	TRBV4-3	TRBJ1-1	-	CASSLQTGRTEAFF	TGCGCCAGCAGCCTTCAGACAGGGAGGACTGAAGCTTTCTTT
TRBD1	14	TRBV2	TRBJ2-1	-	CASSVDRVYNEQFF	TGTGCCAGCAGTGTGGACAGGGTCTACAATGAGCAGTTCTTC
TRBD1	16	TRBV7-9	TRBJ1-6	-	CASSLSPGTDNSPLHF	TGTGCCAGCAGCTTAAGCCCCGGGACAGATAATTCACCCCTCCACTTT